The 8 T cell receptor beta chains presented below share a single source sample, sequenced in a study of T cell responses to AZD1222 COVID-19 vaccine. Produced via immunoSEQ multiplex PCR; TCRdb's table is partial and in-frame only. The sample has some 15,000 clones; 88% are singletons. The sequences come from peripheral blood, collected 28 days after the second AZD1222 dose. The receptors shown here come from an adult who received the AZD1222 COVID-19 vaccine.

This sequence joins TRBV29-1 and TRBJ1-1, with 9 bases identical to TRBD1. Germline V CDR1 and CDR2: SQVTM, ANQGSEA. This CDR3 contains 11 residues. V was clipped by 5 bases and J by 9 bases; unmatched bases: 4. In DNA form, the CDR3 reads TGCAGCGTTTCAACAGGGGGCCAAGCTTTCTTT. It translates to CSVSTGGQAFF.

This clone showed up just a few times. The rearrangement uses TRBV7-2 and TRBJ2-5, with TRBD2 matching 8 bases. Germline loops: CDR1 SGHTA, CDR2 FQGNSA. Trimming took 2 bases from V and 4 from J; bases not matched to a gene: 6. CDR3 length: 15 amino acids. CDR3 residues: CASSLTGGAGETQYF. CDR3 bases: TGTGCCAGCAGCTTAACCGGGGGGGCAGGAGAGACCCAGTACTTC.

This chain connects TRBV7-2 to TRBJ2-7; 7 bases fit TRBD1. With V trimmed by 3 bases and J by 0 bases, 2 bases remained unmatched. This CDR3 is built from 14 residues. The germline CDR1 and CDR2 sequences are SGHTA and FQGNSA. CDR3 region: CASSLTGSSYEQYF. The CDR3 region has the DNA TGTGCCAGCAGCTTGACAGGGAGCTCCTACGAGCAGTACTTC. The whole variable domain, filled in from reference TRBV7-2 and TRBJ2-7, reads GAGVSQSPSNKVTEKGKDVELRCDPISGHTALYWYRQSLGQGLEFLIYFQGNSAPDKSGLPSDRFSAERTGGSVSTLTIQRTQQEDSAVYLCASSLTGSSYEQYFGPGTRLTVT.

The V and J genes are TRBV28 and TRBJ2-1, with 7 positions matching TRBD2. The germline V gene has CDR1 MDHEN and CDR2 SYDVKM. Trimming took 2 bases from V and 8 from J; bases not matched to a gene: 12. CDR3 length: 16 residues. CDR3 bases: TGTGCCAGCAGTTTAATAGGGCTAGCGGAGGGGCATGAGCAGTTCTTC. Translating it yields CASSLIGLAEGHEQFF.

This clone has a single count. The chain has TRBV9 and TRBJ2-5, with 7 positions matching TRBD2. Germline V CDR1 and CDR2: SGDLS, YYNGEE. There are 18 residues in the CDR3. The V segment lost 2 bases and the J segment 2 bases; nucleotides outside the gene matches: 15. This CDR3 is CASSVGWSGLAAQETQYF. CDR3 DNA sequence: TGTGCCAGCAGCGTGGGGTGGAGTGGGCTAGCGGCTCAAGAGACCCAGTACTTC.

The chain couples TRBV5-6 to TRBJ1-5, with D possibly matching TRBD1 (6 bases). CDR3 length: 15 residues. Germline-derived CDR1 and CDR2 are SGHDT and YYEEEE. Trimming shortened V by 4 bases and J by 4 bases, and 15 bases separated the two germline ends. The CDR3 DNA reads as TGTGCCAGCAGCAAGACAGGAAGAGGGAATCAGCCCCAGCATTTT. This sequence encodes CASSKTGRGNQPQHF.

This clone was counted only a few times. The rearrangement uses TRBV28 and TRBJ2-5, with 12 nucleotides matching TRBD2. The CDR3 runs to 16 residues. Trimming at V came to 2 bases and at J to 4 bases, leaving 5 bases not matched to a gene. CDR1 and CDR2 (germline): MDHEN, SYDVKM. The CDR3 loop reads CASSLLAGGPSETQYF. CDR3 nucleotides: TGTGCCAGCAGTTTACTAGCGGGGGGGCCTTCAGAGACCCAGTACTTC.

The chain combines TRBV19 with TRBJ1-1, with 8 bases that match TRBD1. Trimming cost V 6 bases and J 0 bases; bases outside gene matches: 15. This CDR3 is 18 amino acids long. Per germline, CDR1 LNHDA and CDR2 SQIVND (reference sequence). CDR3 in amino acids: CASSPRRQGPLLNTEAFF. For the CDR3, the DNA is TGTGCCAGTAGCCCCCGACGACAGGGGCCACTACTGAACACTGAAGCTTTCTTT.